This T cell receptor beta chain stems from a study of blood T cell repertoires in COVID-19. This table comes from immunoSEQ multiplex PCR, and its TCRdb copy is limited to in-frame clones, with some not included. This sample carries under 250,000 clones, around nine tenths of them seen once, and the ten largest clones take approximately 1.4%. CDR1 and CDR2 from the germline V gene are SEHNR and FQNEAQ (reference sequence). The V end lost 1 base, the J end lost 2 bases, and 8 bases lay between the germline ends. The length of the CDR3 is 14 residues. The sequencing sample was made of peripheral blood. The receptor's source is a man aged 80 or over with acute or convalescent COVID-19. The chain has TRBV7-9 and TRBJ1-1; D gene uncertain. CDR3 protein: CASSLETKNTEAFF. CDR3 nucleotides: TGTGCCAGCAGCTTAGAGACAAAAAACACTGAAGCTTTCTTT.